The 18 T cell receptor beta chains listed next were all sequenced from one sample in a study of CD8+ T cells in alopecia areata. Treatment denoted: oral pan-JAK inhibitor, 5-10 mg twice daily. cDNA prepared by RNA extraction and subsequent reverse transcription served as the template for sequencing. Only in-frame clones appear in the TCRdb table, and some are missing; sequencing was by immunoSEQ multiplex PCR. This sample has roughly 120,000 clones, with roughly three fifths found just once. The material sequenced was CD8+ T cells sorted from blood, taken at week 24, from a patient treated with tofacitinib. Receptors originate from a human donor with alopecia areata.

This clone was seen a few times. CDR3 sequence (DNA): TGCAGCGTTGAAGATTGGGGGGACAGGGACACTGAAGCTTTCTTT. This encodes CSVEDWGDRDTEAFF. The chain carries TRBV29-1 and TRBJ1-1; TRBD1 aligns across 9 bases. In germline, CDR1 is SQVTM, CDR2 ANQGSEA. Trimming cost V 0 bases and J 3 bases; bases outside gene matches: 5. This CDR3 has 15 residues.

The chain combines TRBV29-1 with TRBJ2-1; D is ambiguous. From germline, CDR1 is SQVTM and CDR2 ANQGSEA. This CDR3 is built from 10 residues. Deletions cut 4 bases from V and 6 bases from J, with 4 bases between. This CDR3 reads CSVASNEQFF. CDR3 bases: TGCAGCGTTGCAAGCAATGAGCAGTTCTTC.

V is TRBV6-1 and J is TRBJ2-4, with TRBD1 identical over 7 bases. The CDR3 loop spans 16 amino acids. V was clipped by 2 bases and J by 8 bases; unmatched bases: 12. The germline V gene has CDR1 MNHNS and CDR2 SASEGT. As DNA, the CDR3 is TGTGCCAGCAGTGAACTAAGACGACAGGGTGGGGACATTCAGTACTTC. As protein: CASSELRRQGGDIQYF.

This chain joins TRBV27 and TRBJ2-7, with TRBD1 matching 10 bases. This CDR3 spans 16 amino acids. The V gene end was trimmed by 5 bases and the J gene end by 3 bases; junction bases not matched to a gene: 10. CDR1 is MNHEY and CDR2 is SMNVEV in the germline V gene (reference sequence). The CDR3 spells CASSGGQGHLGYEQYF. In DNA, the CDR3 is TGTGCCAGCAGTGGGGGACAGGGGCATCTCGGCTACGAGCAGTACTTC.

The rearrangement links TRBV29-1 to TRBJ1-2; D gene unclear. The V end lost 5 bases, the J end lost 4 bases, and 8 bases lay between the germline ends. CDR3 length equals 11 residues. CDR1 and CDR2 from the germline V gene are SQVTM and ANQGSEA. The CDR3 spells CSVTHGYGYTF. The CDR3 nucleotides read TGCAGCGTTACCCACGGCTATGGCTACACCTTC.

The chain carries TRBV7-8 and TRBJ1-5; D might be TRBD1 (6 bases). The V gene lost 5 bases and the J gene lost 2 bases, with 13 bases spanning the gap. The germline V gene has CDR1 SGHVS and CDR2 FQNEAQ. This CDR3 comprises 15 residues. CDR3 protein: CASSPPGDGNQPQHF. CDR3 DNA: TGTGCCAGCAGCCCTCCAGGGGATGGCAATCAGCCCCAGCATTTT.

The chain joins TRBV27 to TRBJ2-7; maybe TRBD1 (6 bases). V was cut by 6 bases and J by 5 bases, with 14 bases left in between. CDR1 MNHEY and CDR2 SMNVEV come from the germline V gene (reference sequence). CDR3 size: 13 residues. CDR3 protein: CASRALDRDEQYF. As DNA, the CDR3 is TGTGCCAGCAGGGCCTTGGACAGAGACGAGCAGTACTTC.

The V gene is TRBV5-6, the J gene TRBJ2-5; 10 positions agree with TRBD1. The germline V gene encodes CDR1 SGHDT and CDR2 YYEEEE. V gave up 3 bases and J gave up 1 base; unmatched junction bases: 3. The CDR3 sequence is 15 residues long. The CDR3 loop reads CASSWDRGFQETQYF. CDR3 DNA sequence: TGTGCCAGCAGCTGGGACAGGGGCTTCCAAGAGACCCAGTACTTC.

This rearrangement joins TRBV6-6 to TRBJ1-1; 7 bases align to TRBD1. V shed 6 bases, J shed 8 bases, and the junction held 12 bases outside the gene matches. The CDR3 spans 14 residues. CDR1 is MNHNY and CDR2 is SVGAGI in the germline V gene (reference sequence). The CDR3 DNA reads as TGTGCCAGCAGCCACAGGGGACCGACCTCCGAAGCTTTCTTT. It encodes CASSHRGPTSEAFF.

This clone appeared a few times. The CDR3 sequence: CASSSSGADYEQYF. Here the CDR3 DNA reads TGTGCCAGCAGTTCCTCCGGGGCCGACTACGAGCAGTACTTC. V is TRBV27 and J is TRBJ2-7, with D perhaps TRBD1 or TRBD2 (5 bases each). V lost 4 bases to trimming and J lost 3 bases, with 13 bases between them. In germline, CDR1 is MNHEY, CDR2 SMNVEV (reference sequence). The CDR3 contains 14 residues.

The chain combines TRBV4-3 with TRBJ1-5; a possible D gene is TRBD1 (6 bases). The CDR3 spans 15 residues. Trimming removed 2 bases from V and 5 bases from J, with 13 bases in between. Germline V gene sequence: CDR1 LGHNA, CDR2 YSLEER. As DNA, the CDR3 is TGCGCCAGCAGCCAAACTTGGGGGGGCGATCAGCCCCAGCATTTT. Translation: CASSQTWGGDQPQHF.

The chain is built from TRBV7-8 and TRBJ2-2, with 9 bases lining up with TRBD1. V shed 4 bases and J 7 bases; nucleotides not matched to a gene: 7. The CDR3 is 15 amino acids. The germline V gene has CDR1 SGHVS and CDR2 FQNEAQ. CDR3 sequence reads: CASSSGTGFLGELFF. In DNA form, the CDR3 reads TGTGCCAGCAGCTCGGGGACAGGGTTTCTCGGGGAGCTGTTTTTT.

V usage is TRBV9 and J usage is TRBJ2-7; 8 bases map to TRBD1. CDR1 and CDR2 from the germline V gene are SGDLS and YYNGEE. The junction had 8 bases not matched to a gene; V was cut back by 7 bases and J by 2 bases. CDR3 length: 14 amino acids. The CDR3 region has the DNA TGTGCCAGCCCAGGGGGCTTTCCCCCCTACGAGCAGTACTTC. Amino acid sequence: CASPGGFPPYEQYF.

The rearrangement uses TRBV2 and TRBJ1-6, with D perhaps matching TRBD1 (5 bases). CDR3 length equals 14 residues. CDR1 SNHLY and CDR2 FYNNEI come from the germline V gene. V lost 8 bases to trimming and J lost 7 bases, with 15 bases between them. The CDR3: CASLGIGANSPLHF. In nucleotides, the CDR3 is TGTGCCAGCCTCGGGATTGGGGCCAATTCACCCCTCCACTTT.

The chain recombines TRBV18 with TRBJ2-7; no clear D. This CDR3 comprises 13 residues. Trimming pared 3 bases from V and 7 bases from J, leaving 13 bases between. Germline lookup yields CDR1 KGHSH and CDR2 LQKENI. As DNA, the CDR3 is TGTGCCAGCTCACCTGACACCAGTTGGGAGCAGTACTTC. This encodes CASSPDTSWEQYF. Full variable domain (remainder filled in from reference TRBV18 and TRBJ2-7): NAGVMQNPRHLVRRRGQEARLRCSPMKGHSHVYWYRQLPEEGLKFMVYLQKENIIDESGMPKERFSAEFPKEGPSILRIQQVVRGDSAAYFCASSPDTSWEQYFGPGTRLTVT.

The rearrangement joins TRBV30 to TRBJ1-5, with TRBD1 identical over 10 bases. This CDR3 is built from 15 residues. CDR1 and CDR2 from the germline V gene are GTSNPN and SVGIG (reference sequence). Trimming removed 7 bases from V and 8 bases from J; junction bases left unmatched: 14. CDR3 nucleotide sequence: TGTGCCTCTACCCCTTTCGGACAGGGGGGAGAGCCCCAGCATTTT. Its translation: CASTPFGQGGEPQHF. Using reference TRBV30 and TRBJ1-5 for the parts outside the CDR3, the full variable domain is SQTIHQWPATLVQPVGSPLSLECTVEGTSNPNLYWYRQAAGRGLQLLFYSVGIGQISSEVPQNLSASRPQDRQFILSSKKLLLSDSGFYLCASTPFGQGGEPQHFGDGTRLSIL.

CDR3 region: CASSLSIRLEQFF. The CDR3 nucleotides are TGTGCCAGCAGTTTATCGATAAGGTTAGAGCAGTTCTTC. The chain links TRBV27 to TRBJ2-1; D is undetermined. The V end lost 0 bases, the J end lost 10 bases, and 10 bases lay between the germline ends. There are 13 residues in the CDR3. Germline CDR1 reads MNHEY; CDR2 reads SMNVEV (reference sequence).

The chain combines TRBV5-4 with TRBJ1-5; TRBD1 aligns across 9 bases. In germline, CDR1 is SGHNT, CDR2 YYREEE (reference sequence). The trim removed 4 bases at V and 4 bases at J, leaving 3 bases unmatched. CDR3 length equals 14 residues. CDR3 protein: CASSRQGENQPQHF. In nucleotides, the CDR3 is TGTGCCAGCAGCCGACAGGGGGAAAATCAGCCCCAGCATTTT.